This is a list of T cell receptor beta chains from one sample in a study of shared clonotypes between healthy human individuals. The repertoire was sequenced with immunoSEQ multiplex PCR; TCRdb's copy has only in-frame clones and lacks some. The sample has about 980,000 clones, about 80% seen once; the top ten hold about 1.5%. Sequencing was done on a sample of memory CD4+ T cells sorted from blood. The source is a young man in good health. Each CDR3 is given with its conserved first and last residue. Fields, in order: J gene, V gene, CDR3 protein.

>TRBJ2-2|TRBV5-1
CASSRDYNTGELFF
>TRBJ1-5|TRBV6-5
CASRKTGISNQPQHF
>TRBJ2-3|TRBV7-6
CASSSTAQRGPLTDTQYF
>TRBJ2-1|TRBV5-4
CASSQEAGNYNEQFF
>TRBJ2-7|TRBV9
CASSPGGAPSYEQYF
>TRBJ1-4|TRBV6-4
CASGDRVADDEKLFF
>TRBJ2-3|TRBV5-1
CASSRRGADTQYF
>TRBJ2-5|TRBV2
CASSEPAGGGETQYF
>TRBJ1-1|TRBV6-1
CASASGVNTEAFF
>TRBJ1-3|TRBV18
CASSPLSGNTIYF
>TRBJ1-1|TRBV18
CASSQGPDTEAFF
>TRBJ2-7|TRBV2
CASSARYEQYF
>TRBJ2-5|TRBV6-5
CASSWNREETQYF
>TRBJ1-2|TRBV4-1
CASSLKPLGQGGYGYTF
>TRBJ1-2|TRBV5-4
CASSSRGQGDHGYTF
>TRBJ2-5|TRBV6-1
CASGLRYQETQYF
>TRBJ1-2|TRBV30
CAWTSRAGRDGYTF
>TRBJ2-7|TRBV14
CASSPRWGLKTYEQYF
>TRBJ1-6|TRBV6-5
CASRPVDNSPLHF
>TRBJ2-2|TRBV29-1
CSVEGFPGELFF
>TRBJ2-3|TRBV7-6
CASSPSGSPWVDTQYF
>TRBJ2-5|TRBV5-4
CASSIASAMETQYF
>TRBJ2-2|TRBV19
CASSMLGANTGELFF
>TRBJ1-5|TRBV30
CAWSVPGQPQHF
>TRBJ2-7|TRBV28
CASTQKGTGGSEQYF
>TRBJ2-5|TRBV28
CASRPGTPKETQYF
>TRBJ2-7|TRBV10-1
CASSAFQGGSSYEQYF
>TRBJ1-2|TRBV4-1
CASSQGDRTYGYTF
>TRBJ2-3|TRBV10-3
CAGPQCRLGERERKDTQYF